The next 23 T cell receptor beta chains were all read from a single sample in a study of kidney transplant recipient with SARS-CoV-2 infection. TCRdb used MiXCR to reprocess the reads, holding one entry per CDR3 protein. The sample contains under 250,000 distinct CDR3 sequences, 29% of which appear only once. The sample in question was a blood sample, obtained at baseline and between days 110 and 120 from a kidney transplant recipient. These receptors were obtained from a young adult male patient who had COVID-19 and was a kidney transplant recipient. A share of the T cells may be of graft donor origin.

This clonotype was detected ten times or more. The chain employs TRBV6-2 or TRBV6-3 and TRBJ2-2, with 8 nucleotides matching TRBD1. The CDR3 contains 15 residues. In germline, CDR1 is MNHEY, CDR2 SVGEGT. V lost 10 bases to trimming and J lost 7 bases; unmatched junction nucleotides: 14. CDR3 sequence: CATLPDRENSGELFF. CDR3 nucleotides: TGTGCCACCTTACCGGACAGGGAAAATAGCGGGGAGCTGTTTTTT.

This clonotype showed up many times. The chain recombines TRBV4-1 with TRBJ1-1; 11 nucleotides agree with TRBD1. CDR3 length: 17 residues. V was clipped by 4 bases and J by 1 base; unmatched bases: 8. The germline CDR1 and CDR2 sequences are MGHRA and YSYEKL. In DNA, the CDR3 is TGCGCCAGCAGCCTCAAAGGGGGGACAGGGGGGAACACTGAAGCTTTCTTT. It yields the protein CASSLKGGTGGNTEAFF.

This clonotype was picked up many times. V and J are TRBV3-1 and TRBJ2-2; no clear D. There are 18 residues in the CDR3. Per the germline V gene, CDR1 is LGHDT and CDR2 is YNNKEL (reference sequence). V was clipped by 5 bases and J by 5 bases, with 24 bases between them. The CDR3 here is CASSWSYPISGLTGELFF. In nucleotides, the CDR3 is TGTGCCAGCAGCTGGTCATATCCCATTTCAGGCTTGACCGGGGAGCTGTTTTTT.

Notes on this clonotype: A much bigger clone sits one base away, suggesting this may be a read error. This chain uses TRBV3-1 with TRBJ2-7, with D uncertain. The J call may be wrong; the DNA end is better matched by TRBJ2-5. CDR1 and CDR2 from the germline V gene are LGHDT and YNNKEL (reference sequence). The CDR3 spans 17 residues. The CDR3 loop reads CAGSPLAPISFSETQYF. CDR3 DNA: TGTGCCGGCAGCCCTCTCGCTCCCATTTCTTTCTCTGAGACCCAGTACTTC.

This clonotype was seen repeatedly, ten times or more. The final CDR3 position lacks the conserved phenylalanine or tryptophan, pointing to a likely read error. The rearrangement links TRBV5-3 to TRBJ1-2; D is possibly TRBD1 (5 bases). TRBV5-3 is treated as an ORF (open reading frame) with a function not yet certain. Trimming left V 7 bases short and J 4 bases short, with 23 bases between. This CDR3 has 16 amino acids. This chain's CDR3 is CARGGEVVRKTYGYTL. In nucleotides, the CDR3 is TGTGCCAGAGGGGGGGAAGTGGTGAGAAAGACCTATGGCTACACCTTA.

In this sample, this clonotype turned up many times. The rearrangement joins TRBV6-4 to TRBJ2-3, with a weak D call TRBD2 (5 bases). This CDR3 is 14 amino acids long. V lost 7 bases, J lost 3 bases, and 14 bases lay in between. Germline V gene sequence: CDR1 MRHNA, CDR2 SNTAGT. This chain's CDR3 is CASKAESGTDTQYF. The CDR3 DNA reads TGTGCCAGCAAAGCCGAAAGCGGTACAGATACGCAGTATTTT.

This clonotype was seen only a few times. The CDR3 protein is CSVYGGGVAGVVYNEQFF. CDR3 coding DNA: TGCAGCGTCTACGGGGGGGGAGTAGCGGGAGTAGTATACAATGAGCAGTTCTTC. The V and J genes are TRBV29-1 and TRBJ2-1; 9 nucleotides line up with TRBD2. V lost 6 bases, J lost 4 bases, and 19 bases stayed unmatched. The CDR3 length is 18 residues. Germline V gene data show CDR1 as SQVTM and CDR2 as ANQGSEA.

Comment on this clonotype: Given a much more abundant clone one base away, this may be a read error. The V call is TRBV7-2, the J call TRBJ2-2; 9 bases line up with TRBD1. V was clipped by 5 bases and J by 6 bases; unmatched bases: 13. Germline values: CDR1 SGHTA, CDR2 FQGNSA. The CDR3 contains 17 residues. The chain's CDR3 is CASSPFAGQGRAGELFF. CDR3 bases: TGTGCCAGCAGCCCATTCGCTGGACAGGGGAGGGCCGGGGAGCTGTTTTTT.

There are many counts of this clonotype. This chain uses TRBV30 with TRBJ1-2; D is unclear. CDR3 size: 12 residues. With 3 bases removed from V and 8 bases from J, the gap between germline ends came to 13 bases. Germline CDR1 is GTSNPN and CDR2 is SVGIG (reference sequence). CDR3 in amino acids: CAWRKASLGYTF. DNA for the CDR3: TGTGCCTGGAGGAAGGCGTCCCTAGGCTACACCTTC.

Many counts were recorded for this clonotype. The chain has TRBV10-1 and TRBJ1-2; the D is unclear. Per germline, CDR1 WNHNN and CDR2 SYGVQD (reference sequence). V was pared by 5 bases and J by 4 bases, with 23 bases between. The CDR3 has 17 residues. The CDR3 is CASSKTRRSRKTYGYTF. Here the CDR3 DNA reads TGCGCCAGCAGTAAGACGAGAAGATCGCGAAAGACCTATGGCTACACCTTC.

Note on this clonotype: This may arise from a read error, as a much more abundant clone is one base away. The CDR3 reads CGTSDRITQSRANVLSF. In DNA form, the CDR3 reads TGTGGCACTTCCGACAGGATAACACAAAGTCGGGCCAACGTCCTGTCTTTC. The rearrangement uses TRBV8-2 and TRBJ2-6; the table's D call, TRBD1, was not checked against the DNA. TRBV8-2 is tagged as a pseudogene. The CDR3 is 17 amino acids.

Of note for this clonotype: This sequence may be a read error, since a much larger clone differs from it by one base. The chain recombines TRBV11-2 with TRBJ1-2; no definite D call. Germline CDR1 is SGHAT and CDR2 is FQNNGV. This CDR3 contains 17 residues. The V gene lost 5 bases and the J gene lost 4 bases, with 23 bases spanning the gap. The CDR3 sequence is CASSPNLTSRKTYGYTF. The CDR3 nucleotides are TGTGCCAGCAGCCCAAATCTAACAAGCAGAAAGACCTATGGCTACACCTTC.

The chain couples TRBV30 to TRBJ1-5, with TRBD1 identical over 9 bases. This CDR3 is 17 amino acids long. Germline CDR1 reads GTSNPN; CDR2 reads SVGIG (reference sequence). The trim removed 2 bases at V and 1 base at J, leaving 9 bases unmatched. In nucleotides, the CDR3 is TGTGCCTGGAGTCCTTTGGTGGGACAGGGAAGCAATCAGCCCCAGCATTTT. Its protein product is CAWSPLVGQGSNQPQHF.

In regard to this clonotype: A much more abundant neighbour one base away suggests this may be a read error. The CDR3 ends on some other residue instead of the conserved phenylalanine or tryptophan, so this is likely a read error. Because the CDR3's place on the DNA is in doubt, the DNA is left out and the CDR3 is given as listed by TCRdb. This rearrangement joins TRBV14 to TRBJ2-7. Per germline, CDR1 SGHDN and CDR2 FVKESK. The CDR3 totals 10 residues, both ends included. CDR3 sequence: CASSRHEEYS.

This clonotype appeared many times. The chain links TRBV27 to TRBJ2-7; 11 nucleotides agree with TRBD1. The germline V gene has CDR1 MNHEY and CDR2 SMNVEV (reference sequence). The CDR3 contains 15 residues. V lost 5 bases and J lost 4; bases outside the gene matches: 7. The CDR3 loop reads CASSPWTGGVYEQYF. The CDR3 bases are TGTGCCAGCAGTCCCTGGACAGGGGGCGTGTACGAGCAGTACTTC.

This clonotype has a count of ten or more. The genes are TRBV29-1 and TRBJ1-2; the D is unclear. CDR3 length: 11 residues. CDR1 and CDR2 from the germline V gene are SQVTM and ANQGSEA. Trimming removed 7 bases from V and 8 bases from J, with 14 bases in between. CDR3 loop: CSASPLGGYTF. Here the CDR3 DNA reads TGCAGCGCAAGCCCCTTAGGGGGCTACACCTTC.

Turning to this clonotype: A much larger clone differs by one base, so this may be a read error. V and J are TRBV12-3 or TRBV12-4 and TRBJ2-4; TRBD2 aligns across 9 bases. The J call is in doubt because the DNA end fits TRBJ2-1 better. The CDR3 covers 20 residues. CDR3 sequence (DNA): TGTGCCAGCAGTTACACAGACCTACGAACCCTAGCGGGGTTCTACAATAAGCAGTTCTTC. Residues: CASSYTDLRTLAGFYNKQFF.

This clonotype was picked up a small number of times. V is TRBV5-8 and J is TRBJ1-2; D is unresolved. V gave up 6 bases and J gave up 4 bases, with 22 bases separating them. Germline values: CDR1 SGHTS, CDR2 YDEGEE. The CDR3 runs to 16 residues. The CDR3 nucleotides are TGTGCCAGCACAAGCATTCATCCACGAAAGACCTATGGCTACACCTTC. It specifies CASTSIHPRKTYGYTF. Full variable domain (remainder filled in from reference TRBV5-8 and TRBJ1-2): EAGVTQSPTHLIKTRGQQATLRCSPISGHTSVYWYQQALGLGLQFLLWYDEGEERNRGNFPPRFSGRQFPNYSSELNVNALELEDSALYLCASTSIHPRKTYGYTFGSGTRLTVV.

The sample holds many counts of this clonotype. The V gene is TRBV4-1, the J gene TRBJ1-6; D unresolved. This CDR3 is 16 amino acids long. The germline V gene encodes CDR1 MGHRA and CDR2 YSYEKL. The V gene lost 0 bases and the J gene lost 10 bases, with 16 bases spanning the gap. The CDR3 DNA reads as TGCGCCAGCAGCCAAGACGCGTCAGCATCTGGGTCACCCCTCCACTTT. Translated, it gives CASSQDASASGSPLHF.

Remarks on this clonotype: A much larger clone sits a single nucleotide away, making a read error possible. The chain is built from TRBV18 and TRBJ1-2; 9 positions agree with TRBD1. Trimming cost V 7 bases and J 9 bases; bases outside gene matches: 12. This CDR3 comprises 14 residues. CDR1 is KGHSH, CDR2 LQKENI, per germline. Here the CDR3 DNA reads TGTGCCAGCTACTCCGGGACAGGGTCATATAGCTACACCTTC. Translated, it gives CASYSGTGSYSYTF.

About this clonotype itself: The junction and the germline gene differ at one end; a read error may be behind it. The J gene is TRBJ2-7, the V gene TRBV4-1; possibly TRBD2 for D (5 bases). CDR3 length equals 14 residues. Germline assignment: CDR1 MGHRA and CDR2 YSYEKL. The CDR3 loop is CASSQGSGSCEQYF. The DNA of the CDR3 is TGCGCCAGCAGCCAAGGGTCGGGGTCCTGCGAGCAGTACTTC.

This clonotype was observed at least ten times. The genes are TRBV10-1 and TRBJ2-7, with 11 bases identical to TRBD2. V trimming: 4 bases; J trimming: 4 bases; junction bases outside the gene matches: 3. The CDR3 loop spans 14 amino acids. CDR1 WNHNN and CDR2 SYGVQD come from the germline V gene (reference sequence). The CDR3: CASSVGTSGYEQYF. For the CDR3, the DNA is TGCGCCAGCAGTGTGGGGACTAGCGGTTACGAGCAGTACTTC.

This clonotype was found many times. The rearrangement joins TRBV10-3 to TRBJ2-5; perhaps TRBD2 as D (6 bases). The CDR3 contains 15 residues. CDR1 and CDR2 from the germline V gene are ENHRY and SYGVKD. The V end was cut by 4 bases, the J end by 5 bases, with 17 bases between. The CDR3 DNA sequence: TGTGCCATCAGTGGAACTAGCTTGAGTGAGGAGACCCAGTACTTC. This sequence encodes CAISGTSLSEETQYF.